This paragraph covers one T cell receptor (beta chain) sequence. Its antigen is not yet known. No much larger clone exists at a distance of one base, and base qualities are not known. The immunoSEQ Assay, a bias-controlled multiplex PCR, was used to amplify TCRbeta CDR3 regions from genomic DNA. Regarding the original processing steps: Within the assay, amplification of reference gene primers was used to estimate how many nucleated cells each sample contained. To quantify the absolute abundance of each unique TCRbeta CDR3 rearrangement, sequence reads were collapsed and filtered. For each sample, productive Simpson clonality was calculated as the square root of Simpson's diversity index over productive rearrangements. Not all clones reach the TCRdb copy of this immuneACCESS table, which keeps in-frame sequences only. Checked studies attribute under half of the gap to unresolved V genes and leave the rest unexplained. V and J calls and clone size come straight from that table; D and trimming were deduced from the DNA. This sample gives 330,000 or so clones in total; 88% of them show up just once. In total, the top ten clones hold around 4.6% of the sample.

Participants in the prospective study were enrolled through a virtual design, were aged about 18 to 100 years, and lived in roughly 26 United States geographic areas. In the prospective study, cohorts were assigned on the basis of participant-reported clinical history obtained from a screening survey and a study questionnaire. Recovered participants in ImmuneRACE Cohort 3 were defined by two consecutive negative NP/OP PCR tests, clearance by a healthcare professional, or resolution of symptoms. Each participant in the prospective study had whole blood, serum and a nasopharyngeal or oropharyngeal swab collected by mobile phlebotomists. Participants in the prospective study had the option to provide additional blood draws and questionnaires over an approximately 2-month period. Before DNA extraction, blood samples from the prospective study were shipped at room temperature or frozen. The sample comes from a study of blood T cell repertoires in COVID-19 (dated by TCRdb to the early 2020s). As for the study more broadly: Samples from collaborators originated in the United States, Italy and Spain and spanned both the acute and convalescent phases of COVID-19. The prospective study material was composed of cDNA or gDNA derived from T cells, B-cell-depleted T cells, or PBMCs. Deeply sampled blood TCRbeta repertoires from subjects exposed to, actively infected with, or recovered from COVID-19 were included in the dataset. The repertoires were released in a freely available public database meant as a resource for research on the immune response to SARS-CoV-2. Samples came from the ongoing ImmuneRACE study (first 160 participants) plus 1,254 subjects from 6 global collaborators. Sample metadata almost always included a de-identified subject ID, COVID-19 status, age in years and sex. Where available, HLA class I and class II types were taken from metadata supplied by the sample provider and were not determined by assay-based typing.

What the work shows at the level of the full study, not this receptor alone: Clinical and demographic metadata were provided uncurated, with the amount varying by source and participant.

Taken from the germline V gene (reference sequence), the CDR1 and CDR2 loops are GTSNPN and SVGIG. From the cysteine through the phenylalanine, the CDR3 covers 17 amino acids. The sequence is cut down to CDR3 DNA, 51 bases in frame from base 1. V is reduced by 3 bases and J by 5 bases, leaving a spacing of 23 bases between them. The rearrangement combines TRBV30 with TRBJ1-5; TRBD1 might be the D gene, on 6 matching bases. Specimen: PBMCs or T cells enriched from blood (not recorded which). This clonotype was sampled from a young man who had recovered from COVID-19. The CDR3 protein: CAWRGGGGRRADQPQHF. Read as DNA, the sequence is TGTGCCTGGAGAGGAGGGGGGGGACGGCGAGCGGATCAGCCCCAGCATTTT.